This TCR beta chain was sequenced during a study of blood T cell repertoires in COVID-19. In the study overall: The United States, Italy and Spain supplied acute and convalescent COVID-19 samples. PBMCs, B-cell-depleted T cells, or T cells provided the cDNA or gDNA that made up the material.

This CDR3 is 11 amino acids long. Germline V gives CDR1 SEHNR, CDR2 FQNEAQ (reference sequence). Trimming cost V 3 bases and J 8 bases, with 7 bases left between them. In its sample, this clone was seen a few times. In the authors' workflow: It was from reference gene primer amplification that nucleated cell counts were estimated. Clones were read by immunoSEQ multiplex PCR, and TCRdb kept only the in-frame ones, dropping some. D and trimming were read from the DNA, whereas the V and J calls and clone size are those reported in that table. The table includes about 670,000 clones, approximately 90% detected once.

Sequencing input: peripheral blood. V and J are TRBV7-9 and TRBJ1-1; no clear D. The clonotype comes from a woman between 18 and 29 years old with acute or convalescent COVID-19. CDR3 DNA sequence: TGTGCCAGCAGCTTGGTAGCAGAAGCTTTCTTT. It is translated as CASSLVAEAFF.